Here is one TCR beta chain with its context. Its specificity is unknown. These data belong to a study of shared clonotypes between healthy human individuals. Overall study results and limits: Researchers sampled only blood; tissue repertoires likely differ.

Produced via immunoSEQ multiplex PCR; TCRdb's table is partial and in-frame only. Counted here are over 950,000 clones, roughly 80% occurring once; the ten biggest clones make up about 0.89%. This CDR3 has 15 amino acids. With 2 bases removed from V and 4 bases from J, the gap between germline ends came to 11 bases. Per germline, CDR1 SEHNR and CDR2 FQNEAQ (reference sequence). The sequenced sample was memory CD4+ T cells from PBMCs. As for subset: CD45RA-negative fraction. The clonotype comes from a man between 18 and 29 years old in good health. Some clones in this sample may be carry-over from other donors' samples. The chain links TRBV7-9 to TRBJ2-2, with a possible D match to TRBD1 (5 bases). In nucleotides, the CDR3 is TGTGCCAGCAGCTTACAGGGCTTAGGCACCGGGGAGCTGTTTTTT. Translation gives CASSLQGLGTGELFF.